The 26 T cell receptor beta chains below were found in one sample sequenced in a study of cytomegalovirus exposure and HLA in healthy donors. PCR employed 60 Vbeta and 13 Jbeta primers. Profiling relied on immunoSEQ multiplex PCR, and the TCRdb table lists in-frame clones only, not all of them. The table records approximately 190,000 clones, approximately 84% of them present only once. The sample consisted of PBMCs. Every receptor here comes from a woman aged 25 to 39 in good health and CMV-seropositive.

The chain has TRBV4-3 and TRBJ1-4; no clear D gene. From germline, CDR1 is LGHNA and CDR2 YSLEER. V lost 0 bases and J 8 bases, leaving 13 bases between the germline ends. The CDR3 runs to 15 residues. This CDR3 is CASSQDAGQWEKLFF. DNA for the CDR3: TGCGCCAGCAGCCAAGATGCGGGCCAGTGGGAAAAACTGTTTTTT.

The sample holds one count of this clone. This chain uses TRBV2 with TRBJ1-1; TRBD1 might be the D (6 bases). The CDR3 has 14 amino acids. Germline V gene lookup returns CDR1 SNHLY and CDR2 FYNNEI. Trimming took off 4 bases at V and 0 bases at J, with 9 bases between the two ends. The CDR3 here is CASSVGHLNTEAFF. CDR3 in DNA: TGTGCCAGCAGTGTGGGACACTTGAACACTGAAGCTTTCTTT.

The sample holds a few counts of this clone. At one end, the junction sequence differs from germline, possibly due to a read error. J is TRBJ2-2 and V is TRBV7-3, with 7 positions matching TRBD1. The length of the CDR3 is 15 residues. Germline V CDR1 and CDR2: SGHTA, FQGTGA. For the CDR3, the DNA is TGTTCCAGCAGCCCAGGGGGAAGGAACACCGGGGAGCTGTTTTTT. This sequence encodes CSSSPGGRNTGELFF.

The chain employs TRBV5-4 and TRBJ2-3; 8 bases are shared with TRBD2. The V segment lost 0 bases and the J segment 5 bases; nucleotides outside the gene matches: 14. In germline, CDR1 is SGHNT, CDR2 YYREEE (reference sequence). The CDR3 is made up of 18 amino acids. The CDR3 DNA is TGTGCCAGCAGCTTGGCCCTCGGAGCGGGGGACCAGGGAGATACGCAGTATTTT. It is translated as CASSLALGAGDQGDTQYF.

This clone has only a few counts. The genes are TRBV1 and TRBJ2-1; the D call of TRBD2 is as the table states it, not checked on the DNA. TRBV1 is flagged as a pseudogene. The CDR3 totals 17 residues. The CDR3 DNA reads TGCACCAGCAGCCAAGTTGGTCTAGCGGGGGTTGGTAATGAGCAGTTCTTC. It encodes CTSSQVGLAGVGNEQFF.

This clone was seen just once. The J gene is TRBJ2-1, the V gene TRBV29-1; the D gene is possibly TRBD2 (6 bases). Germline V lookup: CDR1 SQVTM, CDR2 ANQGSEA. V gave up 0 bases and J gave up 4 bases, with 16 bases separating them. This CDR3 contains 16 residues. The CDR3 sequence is CSVEDRGTLRYNEQFF. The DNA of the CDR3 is TGCAGCGTTGAAGATCGAGGGACTCTGAGGTACAATGAGCAGTTCTTC.

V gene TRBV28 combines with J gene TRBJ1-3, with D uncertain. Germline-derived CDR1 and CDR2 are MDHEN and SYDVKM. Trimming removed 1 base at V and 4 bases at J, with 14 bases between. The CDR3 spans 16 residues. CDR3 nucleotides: TGTGCCAGCAGTTTATCCAGACATCCAACGGGAAACACCATATATTTT. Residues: CASSLSRHPTGNTIYF. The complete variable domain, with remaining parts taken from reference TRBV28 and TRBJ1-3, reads DVKVTQSSRYLVKRTGEKVFLECVQDMDHENMFWYRQDPGLGLRLIYFSYDVKMKEKGDIPEGYSVSREKKERFSLILESASTNQTSMYLCASSLSRHPTGNTIYFGEGSWLTVV.

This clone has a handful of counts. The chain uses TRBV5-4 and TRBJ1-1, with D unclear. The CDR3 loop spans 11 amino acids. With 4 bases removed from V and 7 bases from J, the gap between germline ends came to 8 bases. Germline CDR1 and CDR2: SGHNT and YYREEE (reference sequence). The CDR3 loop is CASSTRFEAFF. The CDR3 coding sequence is TGTGCCAGCAGCACCCGGTTTGAAGCTTTCTTT.

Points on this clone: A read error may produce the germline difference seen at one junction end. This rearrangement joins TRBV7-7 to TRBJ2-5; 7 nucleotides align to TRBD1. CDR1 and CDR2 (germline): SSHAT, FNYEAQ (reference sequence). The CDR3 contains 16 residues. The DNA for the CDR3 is TGTGCTAGCAGCTCCGCCCCGCCGACAGGGCTAGAGACCCAGTACTTC. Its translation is CASSSAPPTGLETQYF.

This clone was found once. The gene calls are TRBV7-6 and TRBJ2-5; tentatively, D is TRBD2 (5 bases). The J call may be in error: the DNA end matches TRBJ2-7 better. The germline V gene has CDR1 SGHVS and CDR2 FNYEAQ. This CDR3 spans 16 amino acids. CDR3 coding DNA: TGTGCCAGCAGTTTTAGTGCGGGCGGCTACTCCTACGAGCAGTACTTC. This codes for CASSFSAGGYSYEQYF.

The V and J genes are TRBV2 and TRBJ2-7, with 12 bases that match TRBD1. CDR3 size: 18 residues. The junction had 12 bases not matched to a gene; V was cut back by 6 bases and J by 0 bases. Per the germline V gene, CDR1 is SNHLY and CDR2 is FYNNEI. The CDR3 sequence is CASRGRDRGRVSSYEQYF. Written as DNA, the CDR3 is TGTGCCAGCAGGGGACGGGACAGGGGGCGAGTAAGCTCCTACGAGCAGTACTTC.

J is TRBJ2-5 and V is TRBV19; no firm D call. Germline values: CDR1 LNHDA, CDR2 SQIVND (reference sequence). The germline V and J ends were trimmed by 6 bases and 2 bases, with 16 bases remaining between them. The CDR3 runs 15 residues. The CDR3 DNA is TGTGCCAGTAGCTCTAGGTGGGTGGGTCAAGAGACCCAGTACTTC. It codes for CASSSRWVGQETQYF.

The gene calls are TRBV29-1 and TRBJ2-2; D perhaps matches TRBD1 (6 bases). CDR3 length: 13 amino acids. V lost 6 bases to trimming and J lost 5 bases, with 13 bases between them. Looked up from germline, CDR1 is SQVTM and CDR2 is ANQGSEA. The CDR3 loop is CSVAPGVTGELFF. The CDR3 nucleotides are TGCAGCGTCGCTCCAGGGGTTACCGGGGAGCTGTTTTTT.

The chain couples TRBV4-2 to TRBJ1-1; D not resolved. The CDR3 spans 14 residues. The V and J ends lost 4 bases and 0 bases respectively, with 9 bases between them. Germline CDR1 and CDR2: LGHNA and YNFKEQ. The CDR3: CASSPWEVNTEAFF. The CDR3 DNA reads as TGTGCCAGCAGCCCATGGGAGGTGAACACTGAAGCTTTCTTT.

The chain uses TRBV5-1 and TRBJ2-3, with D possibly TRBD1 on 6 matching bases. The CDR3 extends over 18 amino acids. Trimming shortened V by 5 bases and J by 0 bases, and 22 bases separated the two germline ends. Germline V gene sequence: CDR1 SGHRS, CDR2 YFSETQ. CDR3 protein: CASRLQGSSVTSTDTQYF. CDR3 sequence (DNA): TGCGCCAGCAGGTTACAGGGTTCGTCCGTTACTAGCACAGATACGCAGTATTTT.

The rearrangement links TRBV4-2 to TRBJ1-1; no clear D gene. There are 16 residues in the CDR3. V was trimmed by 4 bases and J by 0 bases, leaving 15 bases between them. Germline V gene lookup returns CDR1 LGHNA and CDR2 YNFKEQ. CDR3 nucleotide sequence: TGTGCCAGCAGCCCTCACGAGGGCGGTATGAACACTGAAGCTTTCTTT. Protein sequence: CASSPHEGGMNTEAFF.

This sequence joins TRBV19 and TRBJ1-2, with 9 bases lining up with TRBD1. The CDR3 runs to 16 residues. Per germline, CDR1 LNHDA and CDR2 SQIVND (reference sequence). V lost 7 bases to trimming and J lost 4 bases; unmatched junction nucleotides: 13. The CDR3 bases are TGTGCCAGTACCATAGTACGGGAACAGGGGGCCTATGGCTACACCTTC. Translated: CASTIVREQGAYGYTF.

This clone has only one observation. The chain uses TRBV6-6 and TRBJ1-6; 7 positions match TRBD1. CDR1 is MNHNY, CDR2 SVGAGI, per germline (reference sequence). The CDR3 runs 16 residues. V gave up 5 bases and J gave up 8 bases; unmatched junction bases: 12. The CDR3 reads CASSQPTGLPYSPLHF. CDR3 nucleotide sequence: TGTGCCAGCAGTCAACCGACAGGGCTCCCTTATTCACCCCTCCACTTT.

The CDR3 nucleotides are TGTGCCAGCAGCGTGACAGGGGGCGCAGGTTCACCCCTCCACTTT. Encoded protein: CASSVTGGAGSPLHF. This chain uses TRBV9 with TRBJ1-6; 10 bases line up with TRBD1. CDR1 and CDR2 from the germline V gene are SGDLS and YYNGEE. V was pared by 2 bases and J by 9 bases, with 5 bases of the junction left unmatched. The CDR3 has 15 amino acids.

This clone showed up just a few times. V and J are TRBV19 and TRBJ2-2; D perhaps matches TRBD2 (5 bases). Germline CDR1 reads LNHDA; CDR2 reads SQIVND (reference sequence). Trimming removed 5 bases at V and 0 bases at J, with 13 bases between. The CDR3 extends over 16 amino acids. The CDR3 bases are TGTGCCAGTAGTGTAGGAGGACTCTCGAACACCGGGGAGCTGTTTTTT. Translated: CASSVGGLSNTGELFF. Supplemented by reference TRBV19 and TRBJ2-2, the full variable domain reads DGGITQSPKYLFRKEGQNVTLSCEQNLNHDAMYWYRQDPGQGLRLIYYSQIVNDFQKGDIAEGYSVSREKKESFPLTVTSAQKNPTAFYLCASSVGGLSNTGELFFGEGSRLTVL.

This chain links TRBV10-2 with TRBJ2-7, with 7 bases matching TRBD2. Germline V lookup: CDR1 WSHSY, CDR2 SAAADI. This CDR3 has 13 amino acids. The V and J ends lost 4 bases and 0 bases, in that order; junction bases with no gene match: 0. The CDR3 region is CASSGDYSYEQYF. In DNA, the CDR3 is TGCGCCAGCAGTGGGGACTACTCCTACGAGCAGTACTTC.

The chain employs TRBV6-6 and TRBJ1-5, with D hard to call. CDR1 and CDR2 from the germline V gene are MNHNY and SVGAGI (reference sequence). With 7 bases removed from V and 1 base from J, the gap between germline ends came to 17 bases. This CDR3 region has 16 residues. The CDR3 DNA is TGTGCCAGCACCGAGCGCGGCGTCGGCAGCAATCAGCCCCAGCATTTT. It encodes CASTERGVGSNQPQHF.

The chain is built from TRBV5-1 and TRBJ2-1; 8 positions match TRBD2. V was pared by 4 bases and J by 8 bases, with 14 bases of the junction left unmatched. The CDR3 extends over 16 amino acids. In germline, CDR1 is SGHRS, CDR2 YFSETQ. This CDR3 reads CASSILAGTVVDEQFF. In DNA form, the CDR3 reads TGCGCCAGCAGCATTTTAGCGGGAACCGTCGTCGATGAGCAGTTCTTC.

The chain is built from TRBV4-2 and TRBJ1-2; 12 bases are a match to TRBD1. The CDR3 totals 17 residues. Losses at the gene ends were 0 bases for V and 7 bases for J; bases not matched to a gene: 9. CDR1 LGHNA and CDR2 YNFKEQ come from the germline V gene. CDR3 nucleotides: TGTGCCAGCAGCCAAGAGGGACAGGGGGCGGGAAAAAGTGGCTACACCTTC. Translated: CASSQEGQGAGKSGYTF.

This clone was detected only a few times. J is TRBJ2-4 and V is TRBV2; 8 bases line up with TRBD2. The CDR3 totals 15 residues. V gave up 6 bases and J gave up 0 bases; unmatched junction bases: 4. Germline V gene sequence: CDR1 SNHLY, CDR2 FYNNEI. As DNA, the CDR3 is TGTGCCAGCAGGGGAGCGGGAGAAGCCAAAAACATTCAGTACTTC. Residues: CASRGAGEAKNIQYF.

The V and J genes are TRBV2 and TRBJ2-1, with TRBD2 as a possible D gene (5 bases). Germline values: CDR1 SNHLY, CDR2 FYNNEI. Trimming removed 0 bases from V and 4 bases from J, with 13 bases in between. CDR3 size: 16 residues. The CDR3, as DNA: TGTGCCAGCAGTGAAGCGGGGTGGGGAGCGTACAATGAGCAGTTCTTC. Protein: CASSEAGWGAYNEQFF. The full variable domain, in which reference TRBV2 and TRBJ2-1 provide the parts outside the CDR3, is EPEVTQTPSHQVTQMGQEVILRCVPISNHLYFYWYRQILGQKVEFLVSFYNNEISEKSEIFDDQFSVERPDGSNFTLKIRSTKLEDSAMYFCASSEAGWGAYNEQFFGPGTRLTVL.